These 4 T cell receptor beta chains originate from one sample sequenced in a study of post-analysis software for immune sequencing data. Study-level results: TRBV segments more frequent in patients than in controls numbered five and included TRBV5-6, TRBV5-1 and TRBV20-1.

The library was made from cDNA and included unique molecular identifiers. TCRdb analysed the PCR reads with MiXCR anew, one entry per CDR3 protein. Found here are over 250,000 distinct CDR3 sequences, 36% of them singletons; the top ten hold 4% to 6%. These receptors lack a known antigen. Sequenced input: blood. The receptor source for this set is a girl under 18 with multiple sclerosis.

This clonotype occurred many times. The chain employs TRBV20-1 and TRBJ2-3; 7 nucleotides align to TRBD2. This CDR3 region has 16 residues. From germline, CDR1 is DFQATT and CDR2 SNEGSKA (reference sequence). The trim removed 2 bases at V and 0 bases at J, leaving 8 bases unmatched. The CDR3 nucleotides are TGCAGTGCTAGACGGGCTAGCGGTTCTAGCACAGATACGCAGTATTTT. As protein: CSARRASGSSTDTQYF.

Note on this clonotype: This could be a read error, since a much larger clone is one nucleotide away. This chain uses TRBV12-3 or TRBV12-4 with TRBJ2-1, with 11 nucleotides matching TRBD2. The CDR3 length is 20 residues. CDR3 loop: CASSSLRGSSGGLAYDEQFF. The DNA of the CDR3 is TGTGCCAGCAGTTCCCTAAGGGGATCTAGCGGGGGGTTGGCCTACGATGAGCAGTTCTTC.

At least ten counts were recorded for this clonotype. The rearrangement uses TRBV7-9 and TRBJ2-3; D uncertain. The germline gives CDR1 SEHNR, CDR2 FQNEAQ (reference sequence). The CDR3 length is 16 residues. Trimming shortened V by 2 bases and J by 0 bases, and 12 bases separated the two germline ends. The CDR3 protein is CASSLPPRESTDTQYF. The CDR3 nucleotides are TGTGCCAGCAGCTTACCCCCCCGCGAAAGCACAGATACGCAGTATTTT.

This clonotype was recorded at least ten times. This chain links TRBV5-1 with TRBJ1-1, with a tentative D call TRBD1 (5 bases). Germline assignment: CDR1 SGHRS and CDR2 YFSETQ. The V gene lost 4 bases and the J gene lost 0 bases, with 16 bases spanning the gap. The CDR3 is 16 amino acids. CDR3 in DNA: TGCGCCAGCAGCCCGGGGCATTGGGGTATGAACACTGAAGCTTTCTTT. Its protein product is CASSPGHWGMNTEAFF.